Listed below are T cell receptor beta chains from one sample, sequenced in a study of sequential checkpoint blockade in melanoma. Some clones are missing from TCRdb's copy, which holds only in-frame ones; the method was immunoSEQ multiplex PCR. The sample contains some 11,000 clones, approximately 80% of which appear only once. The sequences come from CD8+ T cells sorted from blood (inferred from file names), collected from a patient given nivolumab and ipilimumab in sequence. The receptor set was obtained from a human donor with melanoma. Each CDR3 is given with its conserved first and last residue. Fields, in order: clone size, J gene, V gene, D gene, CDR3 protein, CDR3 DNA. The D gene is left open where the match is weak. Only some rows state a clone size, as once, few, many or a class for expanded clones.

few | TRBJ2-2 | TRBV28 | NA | CASSFKLANTGELFF | TGTGCCAGCAGTTTTAAGCTGGCGAACACCGGGGAGCTGTTTTTT
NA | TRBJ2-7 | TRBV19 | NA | CASSMGAGTSYEQYF | TGTGCCAGTAGTATGGGGGCCGGCACATCCTACGAGCAGTACTTC
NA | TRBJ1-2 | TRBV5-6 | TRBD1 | CASSFSPGTVSGYTF | TGTGCCAGCAGCTTTTCTCCCGGGACAGTATCTGGCTACACCTTC
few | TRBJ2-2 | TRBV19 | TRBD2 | CASSISGGGTGELFF | TGTGCCAGTAGTATCAGCGGGGGAGGCACCGGGGAGCTGTTTTTT
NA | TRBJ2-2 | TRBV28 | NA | CASSATRDTGELFF | TGTGCCAGCAGCGCCACTAGGGACACCGGGGAGCTGTTTTTT
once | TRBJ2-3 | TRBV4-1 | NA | CASSQVVDSARYTQYF | TGCGCCAGCAGCCAAGTCGTGGACTCCGCGCGCTATACGCAGTATTTT
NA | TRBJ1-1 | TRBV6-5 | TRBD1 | CASRGTGNMNTEAFF | TGTGCCAGCAGGGGGACAGGCAACATGAACACTGAAGCTTTCTTT
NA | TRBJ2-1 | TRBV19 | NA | CASKQGYNEQFF | TGTGCCTCTAAGCAGGGGTACAATGAGCAGTTCTTC
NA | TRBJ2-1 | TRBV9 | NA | CASSENTGNEQFF | TGTGCCAGCAGCGAGAACACGGGAAATGAGCAGTTCTTC
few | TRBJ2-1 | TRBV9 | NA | CASSAQDNEQFF | TGTGCCAGCAGCGCCCAGGACAATGAGCAGTTCTTC
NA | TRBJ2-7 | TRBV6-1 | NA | CASRGWGESEQYF | TGTGCCAGCAGGGGATGGGGGGAGAGCGAGCAGTACTTC
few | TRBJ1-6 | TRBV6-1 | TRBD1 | CASSEGTGGNSPLHF | TGTGCCAGCAGTGAAGGGACAGGGGGCAATTCACCCCTCCACTTT
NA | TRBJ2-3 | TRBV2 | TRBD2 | CATEKREGGLDTQYF | TGTGCCACAGAAAAGCGGGAGGGTGGTTTGGATACGCAGTATTTT
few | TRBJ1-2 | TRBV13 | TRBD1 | CASSLAGQSYYGYTF | TGTGCCAGCAGCTTAGCGGGACAGAGCTACTATGGCTACACCTTC
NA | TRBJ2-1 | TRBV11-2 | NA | CASSLEVAVGGEQFF | TGTGCCAGCAGCTTAGAGGTAGCGGTAGGAGGTGAGCAGTTCTTC
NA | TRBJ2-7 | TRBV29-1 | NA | CSVDVGDSDIHEQYF | TGCAGCGTTGACGTGGGGGACTCCGACATCCACGAGCAGTACTTC